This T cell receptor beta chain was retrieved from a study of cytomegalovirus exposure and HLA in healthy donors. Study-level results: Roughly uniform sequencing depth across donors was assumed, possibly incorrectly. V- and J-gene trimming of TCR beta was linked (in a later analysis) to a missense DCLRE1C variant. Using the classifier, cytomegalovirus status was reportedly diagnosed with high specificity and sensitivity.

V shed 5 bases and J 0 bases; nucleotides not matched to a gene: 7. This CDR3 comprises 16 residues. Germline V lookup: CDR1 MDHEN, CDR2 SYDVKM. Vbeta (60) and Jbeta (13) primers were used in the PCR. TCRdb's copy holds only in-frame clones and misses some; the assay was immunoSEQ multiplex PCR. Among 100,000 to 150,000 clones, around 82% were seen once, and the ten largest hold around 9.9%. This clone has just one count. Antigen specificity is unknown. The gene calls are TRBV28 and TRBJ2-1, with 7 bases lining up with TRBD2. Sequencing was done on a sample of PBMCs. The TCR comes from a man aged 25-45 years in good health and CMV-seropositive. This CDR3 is CASSLLSGISYNEQFF. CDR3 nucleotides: TGTGCCAGCAGTCTACTCAGCGGGATCTCCTACAATGAGCAGTTCTTC.